This TCR beta chain was retrieved from a study of blood T cell repertoires in COVID-19. Study-level information: PBMCs, B-cell-depleted T cells, or T cells provided the cDNA or gDNA that made up the material.

There are 13 residues in the CDR3. Germline values: CDR1 KGHDR, CDR2 SFDVKD. V gave up 0 bases and J gave up 4 bases, with 4 bases separating them. Sequenced by immunoSEQ multiplex PCR; TCRdb stores in-frame clones only, minus some. This sample has about 290,000 clones, with roughly 80% found just once. This clonotype was obtained from a woman between 50 and 59 years old with active or convalescent COVID-19. The sample consisted of peripheral blood. The chain is built from TRBV24-1 and TRBJ2-3; no clear D gene. CDR3 sequence: CATSDLQADTQYF. DNA of the CDR3: TGTGCCACCAGTGATTTGCAGGCAGATACGCAGTATTTT.